The 2 T cell receptor beta chains in this list originate from one sample, sequenced in a study of control samples from healthy donors and cancer patients. Profiled with immunoSEQ multiplex PCR; TCRdb holds only in-frame clones, not every one. This repertoire shows 57,000 or so clones, roughly 89% found once; its top ten account for roughly 5.6%. The sequenced sample was PBMCs. The receptors shown here come from a man in his fifties or sixties with colorectal cancer.

The chain recombines TRBV2 with TRBJ1-2; D uncertain. Germline lookup yields CDR1 SNHLY and CDR2 FYNNEI. This CDR3 region has 12 residues. V gave up 7 bases and J gave up 2 bases, with 8 bases separating them. The CDR3 is CASTVGNYGYTF. The CDR3, as DNA: TGTGCCAGCACGGTGGGCAACTATGGCTACACCTTC.

This sequence joins TRBV4-3 and TRBJ1-4; no clear D. Trimming shortened V by 0 bases and J by 7 bases, and 18 bases separated the two germline ends. CDR1 and CDR2 (germline): LGHNA, YSLEER. The CDR3 runs 17 residues. The CDR3 sequence: CASSQEILVSWGEKLFF. CDR3 nucleotide sequence: TGCGCCAGCAGCCAAGAGATCCTGGTTAGCTGGGGTGAAAAACTGTTTTTT.